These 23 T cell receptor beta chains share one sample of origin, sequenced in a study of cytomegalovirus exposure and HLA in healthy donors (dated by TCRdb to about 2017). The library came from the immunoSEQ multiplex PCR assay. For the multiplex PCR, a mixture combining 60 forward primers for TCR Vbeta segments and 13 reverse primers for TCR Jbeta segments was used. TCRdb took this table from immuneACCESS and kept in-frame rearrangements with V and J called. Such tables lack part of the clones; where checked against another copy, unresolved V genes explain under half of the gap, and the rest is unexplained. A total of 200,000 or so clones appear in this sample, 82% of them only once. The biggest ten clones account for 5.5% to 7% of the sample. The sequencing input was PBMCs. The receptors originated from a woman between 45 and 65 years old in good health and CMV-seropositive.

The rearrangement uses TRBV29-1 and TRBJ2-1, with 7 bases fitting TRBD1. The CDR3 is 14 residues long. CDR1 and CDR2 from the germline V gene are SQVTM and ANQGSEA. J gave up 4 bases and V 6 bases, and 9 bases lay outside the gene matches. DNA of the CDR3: TGCAGCGTGACGCGACAGGGATGGTACAATGAGCAGTTCTTC. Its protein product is CSVTRQGWYNEQFF.

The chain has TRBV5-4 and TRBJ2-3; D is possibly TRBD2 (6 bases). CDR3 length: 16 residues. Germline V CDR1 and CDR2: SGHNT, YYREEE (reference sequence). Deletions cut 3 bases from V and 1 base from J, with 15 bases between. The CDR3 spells CASSSRGVPGTDTQYF. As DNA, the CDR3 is TGTGCCAGCAGCTCGCGCGGGGTGCCCGGCACAGATACGCAGTATTTT.

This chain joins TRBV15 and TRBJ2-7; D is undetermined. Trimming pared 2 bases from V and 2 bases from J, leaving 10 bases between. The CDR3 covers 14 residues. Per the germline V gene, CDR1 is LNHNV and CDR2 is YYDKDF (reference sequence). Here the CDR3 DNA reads TGTGCCACCAGCAGAAAAGACAAGACCTACGAGCAGTACTTC. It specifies CATSRKDKTYEQYF.

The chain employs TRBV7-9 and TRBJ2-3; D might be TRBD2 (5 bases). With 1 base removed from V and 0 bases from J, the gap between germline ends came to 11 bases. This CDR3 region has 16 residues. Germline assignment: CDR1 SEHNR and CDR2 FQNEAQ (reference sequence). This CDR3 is CASSLGNSASTDTQYF. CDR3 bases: TGTGCCAGCAGCTTAGGAAATAGCGCTAGCACAGATACGCAGTATTTT. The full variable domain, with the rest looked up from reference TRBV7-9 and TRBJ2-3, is DTGVSQNPRHKITKRGQNVTFRCDPISEHNRLYWYRQTLGQGPEFLTYFQNEAQLEKSRLLSDRFSAERPKGSFSTLEIQRTEQGDSAMYLCASSLGNSASTDTQYFGPGTRLTVL.

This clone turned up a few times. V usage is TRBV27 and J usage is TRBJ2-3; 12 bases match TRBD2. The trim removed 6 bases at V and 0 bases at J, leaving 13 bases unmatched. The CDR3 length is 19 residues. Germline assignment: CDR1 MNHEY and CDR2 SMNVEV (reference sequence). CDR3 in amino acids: CASRHNLAGGSTSTDTQYF. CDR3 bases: TGTGCCAGCAGGCATAATCTAGCGGGGGGGTCCACTAGCACAGATACGCAGTATTTT.

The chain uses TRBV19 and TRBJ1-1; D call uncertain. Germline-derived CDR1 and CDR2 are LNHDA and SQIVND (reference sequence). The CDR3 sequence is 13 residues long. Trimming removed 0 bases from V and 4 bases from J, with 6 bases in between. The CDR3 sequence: CASSIEYSTEAFF. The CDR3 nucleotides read TGTGCCAGTAGTATAGAATACAGCACTGAAGCTTTCTTT.

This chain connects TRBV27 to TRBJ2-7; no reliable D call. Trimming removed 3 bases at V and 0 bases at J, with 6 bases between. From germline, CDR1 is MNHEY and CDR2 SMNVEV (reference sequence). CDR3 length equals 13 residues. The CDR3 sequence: CASSFQFSYEQYF. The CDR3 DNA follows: TGTGCCAGCAGTTTCCAGTTCTCCTACGAGCAGTACTTC.

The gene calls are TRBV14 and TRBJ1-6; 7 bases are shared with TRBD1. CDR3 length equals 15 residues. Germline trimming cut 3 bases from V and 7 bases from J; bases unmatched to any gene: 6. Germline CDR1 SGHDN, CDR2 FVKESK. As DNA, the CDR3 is TGTGCCAGCAGCCAGCACAGGGGCGGAAATTCACCCCTCCACTTT. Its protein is CASSQHRGGNSPLHF.

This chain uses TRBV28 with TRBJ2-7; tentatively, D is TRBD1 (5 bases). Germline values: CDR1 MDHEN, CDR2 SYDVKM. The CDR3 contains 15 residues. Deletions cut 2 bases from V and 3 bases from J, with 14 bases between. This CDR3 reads CASSLSQGGVYEQYF. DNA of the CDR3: TGTGCCAGCAGTTTAAGTCAGGGCGGAGTCTACGAGCAGTACTTC.

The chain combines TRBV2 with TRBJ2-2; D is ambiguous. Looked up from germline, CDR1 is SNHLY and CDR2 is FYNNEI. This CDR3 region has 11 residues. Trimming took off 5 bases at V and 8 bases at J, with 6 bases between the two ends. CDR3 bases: TGTGCCAGCAGTAATCTAGGGGAGCTGTTTTTT. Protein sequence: CASSNLGELFF.

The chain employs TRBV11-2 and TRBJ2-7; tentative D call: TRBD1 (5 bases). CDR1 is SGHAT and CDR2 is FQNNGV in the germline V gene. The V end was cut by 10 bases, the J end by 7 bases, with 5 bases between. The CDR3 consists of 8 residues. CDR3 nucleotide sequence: TGTGCCACAGGGGAGCAGTACTTC. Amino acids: CATGEQYF.

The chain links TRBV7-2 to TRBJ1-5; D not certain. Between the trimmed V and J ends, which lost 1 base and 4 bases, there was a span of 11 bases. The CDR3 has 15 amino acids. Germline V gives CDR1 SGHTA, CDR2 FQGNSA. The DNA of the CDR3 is TGTGCCAGCAGCTTAGATTCGTTGGAGAATCAGCCCCAGCATTTT. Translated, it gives CASSLDSLENQPQHF.

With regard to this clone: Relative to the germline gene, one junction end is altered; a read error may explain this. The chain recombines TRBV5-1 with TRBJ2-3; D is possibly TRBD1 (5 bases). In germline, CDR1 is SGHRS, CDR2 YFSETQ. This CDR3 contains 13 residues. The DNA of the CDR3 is TGCGCCAGCAGCTCAGTGACCACAGGTACGCAGTATTTT. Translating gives CASSSVTTGTQYF.

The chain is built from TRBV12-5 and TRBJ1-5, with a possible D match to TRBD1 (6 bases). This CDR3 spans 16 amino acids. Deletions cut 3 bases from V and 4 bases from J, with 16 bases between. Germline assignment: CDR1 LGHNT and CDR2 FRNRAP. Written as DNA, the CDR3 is TGTGCTAGTGGTTTCGCAGGGGACACCCATAATCAGCCCCAGCATTTT. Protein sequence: CASGFAGDTHNQPQHF.

CDR3 in DNA: TGTGCCAGCAGCTCCAGTACTAGCTCAGAGACCCAGTACTTC. Encoded protein: CASSSSTSSETQYF. The chain couples TRBV7-2 to TRBJ2-5; D perhaps matches TRBD2 (6 bases). The V gene's germline CDR1 is SGHTA and CDR2 FQGNSA. The V end was cut by 4 bases, the J end by 4 bases, with 13 bases between. The CDR3 covers 14 residues.

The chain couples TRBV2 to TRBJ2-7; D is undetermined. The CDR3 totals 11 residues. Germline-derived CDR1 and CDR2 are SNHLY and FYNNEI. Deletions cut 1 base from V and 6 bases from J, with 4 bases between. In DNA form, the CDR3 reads TGTGCCAGCAGTGAAGTCGGCGAGCAGTACTTC. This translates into CASSEVGEQYF.

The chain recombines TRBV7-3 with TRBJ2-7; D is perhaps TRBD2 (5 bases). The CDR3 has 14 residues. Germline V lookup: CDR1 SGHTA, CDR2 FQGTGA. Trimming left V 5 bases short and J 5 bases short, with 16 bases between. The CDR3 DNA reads TGTGCCAGCAGCCCCGACTATCCGGCTCACGAGCAGTACTTC. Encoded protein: CASSPDYPAHEQYF.

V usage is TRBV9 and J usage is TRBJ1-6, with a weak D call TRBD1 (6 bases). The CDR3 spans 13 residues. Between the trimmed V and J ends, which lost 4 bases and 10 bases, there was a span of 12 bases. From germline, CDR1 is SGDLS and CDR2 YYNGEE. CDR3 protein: CASSTHRESPLHF. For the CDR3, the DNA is TGTGCCAGCAGCACTCACAGGGAATCACCCCTCCACTTT.

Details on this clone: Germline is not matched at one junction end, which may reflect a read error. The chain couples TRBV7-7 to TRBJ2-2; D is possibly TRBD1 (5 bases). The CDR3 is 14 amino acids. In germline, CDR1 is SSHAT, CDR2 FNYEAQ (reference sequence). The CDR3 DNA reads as TGTGCTAGCAGCTTGCGACAGTCCACCGGGGAGCTGTTTTTT. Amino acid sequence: CASSLRQSTGELFF.

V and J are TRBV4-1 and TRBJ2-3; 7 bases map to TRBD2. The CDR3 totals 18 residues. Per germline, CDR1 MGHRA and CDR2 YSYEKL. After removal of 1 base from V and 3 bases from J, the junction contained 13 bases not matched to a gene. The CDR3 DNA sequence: TGCGCCAGCAGCCAAGGCCCGTTCGGTAGCGGGCCGACAGATACGCAGTATTTT. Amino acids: CASSQGPFGSGPTDTQYF.

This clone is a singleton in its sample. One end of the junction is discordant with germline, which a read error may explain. CDR3 coding DNA: TGTGCCAGCAGCCTTACAGGGGCTGGGGCCAACGGCCTGACTTTC. Its protein is CASSLTGAGANGLTF. The chain is built from TRBV7-9 and TRBJ2-6, with 7 bases lining up with TRBD1. CDR1 and CDR2 from the germline V gene are SEHNR and FQNEAQ (reference sequence). The CDR3 is 15 residues long.

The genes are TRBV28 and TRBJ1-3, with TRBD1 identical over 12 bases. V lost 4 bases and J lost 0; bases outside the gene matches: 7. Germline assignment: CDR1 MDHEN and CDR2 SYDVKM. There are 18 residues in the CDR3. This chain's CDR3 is CASSSPGTGGTSGNTIYF. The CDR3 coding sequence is TGTGCCAGCAGTTCCCCCGGGACAGGGGGCACCTCTGGAAACACCATATATTTT.

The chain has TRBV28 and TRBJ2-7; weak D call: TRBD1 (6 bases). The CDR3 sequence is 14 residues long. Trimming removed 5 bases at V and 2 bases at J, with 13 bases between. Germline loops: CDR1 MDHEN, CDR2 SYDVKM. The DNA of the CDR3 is TGTGCCAGCAGTCCCTGGGACACTACCTACGAGCAGTACTTC. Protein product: CASSPWDTTYEQYF.